This passage covers 31 T cell receptor beta chains from one sample sequenced in a study of blood T cell repertoires in COVID-19. The protocol was immunoSEQ multiplex PCR, while the TCRdb copy is restricted to in-frame clones and leaves out a portion. The top ten hold roughly 3% of the sample, which has about 100,000 clones, 65% to 90% seen once. Sequencing was done on a sample of PBMCs or T cells enriched from blood (not recorded which). The receptors shown here come from a woman aged 50 to 60 who had recovered from COVID-19.

The chain employs TRBV29-1 and TRBJ1-1; TRBD1 matches 7 bases. V was clipped by 4 bases and J by 4 bases; unmatched bases: 6. Germline V gene data show CDR1 as SQVTM and CDR2 as ANQGSEA. The CDR3 runs 13 residues. CDR3 sequence (DNA): TGCAGCGTTGTGACCAGGGGGACCACTGAAGCTTTCTTT. Protein: CSVVTRGTTEAFF.

This sequence joins TRBV5-1 and TRBJ1-1, with TRBD1 matching over 7 bases. The J segment lost 4 bases and the V segment lost 0 bases, leaving 3 bases of the junction unmatched. Germline CDR1 SGHRS, CDR2 YFSETQ. The CDR3 consists of 14 residues. CDR3 residues: CASSLEGGLTEAFF. DNA for the CDR3: TGCGCCAGCAGCTTGGAAGGGGGCCTCACTGAAGCTTTCTTT.

This clone has only a few counts. The rearrangement uses TRBV28 and TRBJ2-7; TRBD1 aligns across 7 bases. Germline loops: CDR1 MDHEN, CDR2 SYDVKM. V lost 3 bases and J lost 7; bases outside the gene matches: 12. CDR3 length: 15 amino acids. The CDR3 sequence is CASSFIDRPGGEQYF. CDR3 DNA sequence: TGTGCCAGCAGTTTTATAGATCGGCCAGGGGGAGAGCAGTACTTC.

The chain links TRBV19 to TRBJ1-1; D is ambiguous. The CDR3 spans 14 residues. Germline CDR1 LNHDA, CDR2 SQIVND (reference sequence). The V end lost 7 bases, the J end lost 1 base, and 13 bases lay between the germline ends. The CDR3 spells CASITAGKNTEAFF. The CDR3 region has the DNA TGTGCCAGTATCACCGCCGGGAAGAACACTGAAGCTTTCTTT.

CDR3 nucleotides: TGTGCCAGCCAAATCACTCAACCCAAAAACTATGGCTACACCTTC. Protein sequence: CASQITQPKNYGYTF. The chain joins TRBV28 to TRBJ1-2; D not resolved. V lost 8 bases, J lost 2 bases, and 18 bases lay in between. This CDR3 is built from 15 residues. In germline, CDR1 is MDHEN, CDR2 SYDVKM.

The gene calls are TRBV24-1 and TRBJ2-7; weak D call: TRBD1 (6 bases). The CDR3 runs 14 residues. Germline V gene lookup returns CDR1 KGHDR and CDR2 SFDVKD. V lost 8 bases and J 0 bases, leaving 13 bases between the germline ends. The CDR3 is CATKSGTSSYEQYF. The CDR3 DNA sequence: TGTGCCACCAAATCTGGGACAAGCTCCTACGAGCAGTACTTC.

This clone was counted a few times. The chain has TRBV2 and TRBJ2-2; the D is unclear. Trimming cost V 3 bases and J 1 base, with 9 bases left between them. Germline-derived CDR1 and CDR2 are SNHLY and FYNNEI. This CDR3 contains 15 residues. The CDR3 bases are TGTGCCAGCAGTGAGAATAGCAGGAACACCGGGGAGCTGTTTTTT. Protein: CASSENSRNTGELFF.

The CDR3 sequence is CASSPPGVTNEKLFF. The CDR3 DNA sequence: TGTGCCAGCAGCCCCCCGGGTGTAACTAATGAAAAACTGTTTTTT. The chain has TRBV7-6 and TRBJ1-4; D not certain. CDR3 length: 15 residues. Germline V gene data show CDR1 as SGHVS and CDR2 as FNYEAQ. V was shortened by 5 bases and J by 1 base, with 11 bases between the two germline ends.

This clone was detected only once. The chain couples TRBV5-1 to TRBJ1-2; D is unresolved. V gave up 0 bases and J gave up 3 bases, with 6 bases separating them. CDR3 size: 13 residues. Germline loops: CDR1 SGHRS, CDR2 YFSETQ. CDR3 in amino acids: CASSLVGDYGYTF. Here the CDR3 DNA reads TGCGCCAGCAGCTTGGTGGGCGACTATGGCTACACCTTC.

CDR3 amino acids: CASSHDRRRGAEAFF. In DNA form, the CDR3 reads TGTGCCAGCAGCCATGACCGCCGGAGGGGAGCTGAAGCTTTCTTT. The chain carries TRBV7-8 and TRBJ1-1, with D possibly being TRBD1 (5 bases). This CDR3 is 15 amino acids long. The germline CDR1 and CDR2 sequences are SGHVS and FQNEAQ. V was trimmed by 5 bases and J by 6 bases, leaving 19 bases between them.

V and J are TRBV10-3 and TRBJ2-7; D is possibly TRBD1 (5 bases). The CDR3 is made up of 18 amino acids. Germline CDR1 is ENHRY and CDR2 is SYGVKD. The V end lost 4 bases, the J end lost 1 base, and 23 bases lay between the germline ends. In DNA form, the CDR3 reads TGTGCCATCAGTGGACAAATACCAGGATCAGGGCAGTCCTACGAGCAGTACTTC. It yields the protein CAISGQIPGSGQSYEQYF.

The chain links TRBV7-9 to TRBJ2-3, with D unresolved. This CDR3 contains 14 residues. Germline assignment: CDR1 SEHNR and CDR2 FQNEAQ (reference sequence). Trimming took 5 bases from V and 3 from J, leaving 12 bases between them. The CDR3 loop is CASSPTDGTDTQYF. CDR3 DNA: TGTGCCAGCAGCCCTACCGACGGGACAGATACGCAGTATTTT.

The chain uses TRBV25-1 and TRBJ1-6; perhaps TRBD1 as D (6 bases). Per germline, CDR1 MGHDK and CDR2 SYGVNS. V was clipped by 6 bases and J by 5 bases, with 20 bases between them. The CDR3 contains 17 residues. CDR3 DNA: TGTGCCAGCAGCGAGACTCGGGGGGGGGCAGATAATTCACCCCTCCACTTT. This gives the protein CASSETRGGADNSPLHF.

The V call is TRBV5-7, the J call TRBJ2-7; D unclear. TRBV5-7 is designated an ORF whose function remains uncertain. The CDR3 sequence is 17 residues long. Trimming removed 1 base at V and 0 bases at J, with 17 bases between. The CDR3: CASSLFRVALLSYEQYF. The CDR3 coding sequence is TGTGCCAGCAGCTTGTTCCGGGTCGCACTACTCTCCTACGAGCAGTACTTC.

This chain connects TRBV10-3 to TRBJ2-5, with D possibly being TRBD2 (6 bases). Germline V gene lookup returns CDR1 ENHRY and CDR2 SYGVKD. Trimming took 8 bases from V and 3 from J, leaving 13 bases between them. This CDR3 is built from 13 residues. CDR3 coding DNA: TGTGCCATCGCTATGGGACTTGAAGAGACCCAGTACTTC. It is translated as CAIAMGLEETQYF.

The chain combines TRBV7-2 with TRBJ1-1; D not certain. Germline CDR1 SGHTA, CDR2 FQGNSA. The V gene lost 0 bases and the J gene lost 1 base, with 9 bases spanning the gap. There are 15 residues in the CDR3. The chain's CDR3 is CASSLARGQNTEAFF. In DNA, the CDR3 is TGTGCCAGCAGCTTAGCCCGAGGCCAGAACACTGAAGCTTTCTTT.

Only one count was recorded for this clone. The chain uses TRBV5-4 and TRBJ1-6, with D maybe TRBD1 (6 bases). The CDR3 spans 15 residues. The V gene's germline CDR1 is SGHNT and CDR2 YYREEE (reference sequence). Trimming cost V 4 bases and J 5 bases, with 13 bases left between them. As DNA, the CDR3 is TGTGCCAGCAGCCGCGGACAGCTCAATAATTCACCCCTCCACTTT. It codes for CASSRGQLNNSPLHF.

CDR3 loop: CASSKDSGGHQETQYF. The DNA of the CDR3 is TGTGCCAGCAGCAAAGACTCAGGGGGCCACCAAGAGACCCAGTACTTC. The chain uses TRBV21-1 and TRBJ2-5; no DNA check was done on the table's D call, TRBD1. TRBV21-1 is described as a pseudogene. The CDR3 consists of 16 residues.

This chain joins TRBV28 and TRBJ1-2; weak D call: TRBD1 (6 bases). The CDR3 covers 13 residues. Germline V gene data show CDR1 as MDHEN and CDR2 as SYDVKM. Trimming took 5 bases from V and 0 from J, leaving 7 bases between them. The CDR3 reads CASSRTANYGYTF. CDR3 nucleotides: TGTGCCAGCAGTCGGACAGCTAACTATGGCTACACCTTC.

The chain joins TRBV6-2 or TRBV6-3 to TRBJ2-5; 9 bases line up with TRBD2. Germline loops: CDR1 MNHEY, CDR2 SVGEGT. Trimming removed 4 bases from V and 5 bases from J; junction bases left unmatched: 11. The CDR3 consists of 16 residues. The CDR3 nucleotides read TGTGCCAGCAGTTCCCCGCGCGGGAGGGGTGGGGAGACCCAGTACTTC. This encodes CASSSPRGRGGETQYF.

V is TRBV24-1 and J is TRBJ2-7; the D is unclear. Germline-derived CDR1 and CDR2 are KGHDR and SFDVKD. CDR3 length: 13 amino acids. V lost 3 bases and J lost 5, with 10 bases in between. The CDR3 loop is CATSDRSGNEQYF. The CDR3, as DNA: TGTGCCACCAGTGATCGCTCAGGCAACGAGCAGTACTTC.

The J gene is TRBJ2-1, the V gene TRBV12-5; 7 nucleotides match TRBD2. Per the germline V gene, CDR1 is LGHNT and CDR2 is FRNRAP. V trimming: 7 bases; J trimming: 0 bases; junction bases outside the gene matches: 6. The length of the CDR3 is 15 residues. This chain's CDR3 is CASDPGGISYNEQFF. CDR3 in DNA: TGTGCTAGTGACCCGGGGGGAATCTCCTACAATGAGCAGTTCTTC.

The chain is built from TRBV6-5 and TRBJ1-5; 8 nucleotides match TRBD1. CDR1 and CDR2 (germline): MNHEY, SVGAGI. J gave up 7 bases and V 6 bases, and 8 bases lay outside the gene matches. The CDR3 is 14 residues long. CDR3 residues: CASRPQGAGQPQHF. CDR3 nucleotides: TGTGCCAGCAGACCCCAGGGGGCAGGGCAGCCCCAGCATTTT.

The V gene is TRBV29-1, the J gene TRBJ1-1; tentative D call: TRBD1 (5 bases). CDR1 SQVTM and CDR2 ANQGSEA come from the germline V gene. This CDR3 has 12 amino acids. Trimming took off 3 bases at V and 4 bases at J, with 9 bases between the two ends. CDR3 region: CSVDPGGTEAFF. CDR3 DNA: TGCAGCGTTGACCCGGGGGGCACTGAAGCTTTCTTT. Variable domain in full (rest from reference TRBV29-1 and TRBJ1-1): SAVISQKPSRDICQRGTSLTIQCQVDSQVTMMFWYRQQPGQSLTLIATANQGSEATYESGFVIDKFPISRPNLTFSTLTVSNMSPEDSSIYLCSVDPGGTEAFFGQGTRLTVV.

The V call is TRBV30, the J call TRBJ1-1; D remains unclear. The germline V and J ends were trimmed by 2 bases and 0 bases, with 10 bases remaining between them. The CDR3 sequence is 14 residues long. Per germline, CDR1 GTSNPN and CDR2 SVGIG (reference sequence). The CDR3 here is CAWSPLRVNTEAFF. The CDR3 region has the DNA TGTGCCTGGAGTCCTCTGAGAGTGAACACTGAAGCTTTCTTT.

The chain couples TRBV10-1 to TRBJ1-1, with 8 bases matching TRBD1. CDR1 is WNHNN and CDR2 is SYGVQD in the germline V gene (reference sequence). The CDR3 extends over 14 amino acids. Losses at the gene ends were 3 bases for V and 4 bases for J; bases not matched to a gene: 4. The CDR3 DNA is TGCGCCAGCAGTGAATCAGGGGGCCGCACTGAAGCTTTCTTT. This gives the protein CASSESGGRTEAFF.

The chain is built from TRBV19 and TRBJ2-3; D is possibly TRBD2 (7 bases). This CDR3 is built from 15 residues. Trimming pared 3 bases from V and 4 bases from J, leaving 14 bases between. Germline assignment: CDR1 LNHDA and CDR2 SQIVND (reference sequence). CDR3 coding DNA: TGTGCCAGTAGTATCAGAACAGGGAGGGCAGATACGCAGTATTTT. Translating it yields CASSIRTGRADTQYF.

The rearrangement links TRBV30 to TRBJ1-1; tentative D call: TRBD1 (5 bases). The CDR3 runs to 13 residues. V was pared by 3 bases and J by 4 bases, with 12 bases between. CDR1 is GTSNPN, CDR2 SVGIG, per germline (reference sequence). For the CDR3, the DNA is TGTGCCTGGAGGACCAGGGTCGGCACTGAAGCTTTCTTT. Its protein product is CAWRTRVGTEAFF. The full variable domain, completed using reference TRBV30 and TRBJ1-1, is SQTIHQWPATLVQPVGSPLSLECTVEGTSNPNLYWYRQAAGRGLQLLFYSVGIGQISSEVPQNLSASRPQDRQFILSSKKLLLSDSGFYLCAWRTRVGTEAFFGQGTRLTVV.

The chain links TRBV15 to TRBJ2-7, with 9 bases lining up with TRBD1. Germline trimming cut 5 bases from V and 4 bases from J; bases unmatched to any gene: 9. The germline CDR1 and CDR2 sequences are LNHNV and YYDKDF (reference sequence). This CDR3 has 15 amino acids. As DNA, the CDR3 is TGTGCCACCAGCGGGGGCCGGGACAGGGCTTACGAGCAGTACTTC. Its translation: CATSGGRDRAYEQYF.

V gene TRBV12-3 or TRBV12-4 combines with J gene TRBJ2-7; maybe TRBD1 (6 bases). CDR3 length: 13 residues. Trimming removed 1 base from V and 3 bases from J, with 7 bases in between. In nucleotides, the CDR3 is TGTGCCAGCAGTTTAGGGGGGCTCTACGAGCAGTACTTC. Translated: CASSLGGLYEQYF.

This CDR3 is CRASSENTQYF. CDR3 sequence (DNA): TGCAGGGCCTCGAGCGAGAATACGCAGTATTTT. The gene calls are TRBV20-1 and TRBJ2-3; D remains ambiguous. This CDR3 is 11 amino acids long. Germline V lookup: CDR1 DFQATT, CDR2 SNEGSKA (reference sequence).